This T cell receptor beta chain derives from a study of T cell responses to AZD1222 COVID-19 vaccine. General study points: Just a handful of AZD1222 recipients were seropositive at baseline. Mostly white British, mostly female donors; authors suggested clonal diversity may be underestimated.

This clone appeared once. Antigen unknown. Germline loops: CDR1 MNHEY, CDR2 SMNVEV (reference sequence). Losses at the gene ends were 6 bases for V and 7 bases for J; bases not matched to a gene: 13. The CDR3 has 17 residues. Assay used: immunoSEQ multiplex PCR; TCRdb lists only in-frame clones, some missing. The sample has approximately 190,000 clones; around 86% are singletons. The chain combines TRBV27 with TRBJ1-6; 9 nucleotides align to TRBD1. The TCR was taken from an adult in good health. The sequenced sample was peripheral blood, obtained on day 0 of MenACWY control vaccination. CDR3 sequence: CASRPMSGTGYNSPLHF. CDR3 in DNA: TGTGCCAGCAGACCAATGTCCGGGACAGGGTACAATTCACCCCTCCACTTT.